Each of the 7 T cell receptor beta chains below was sequenced from the same sample in a study of CD8 T cells in Susac syndrome. Reverse transcription of about 0.45 to 1 ug RNA was carried out with random hexamers. TCRdb itself ran the immunoSEQ multiplex PCR reads through MiXCR, one entry per CDR3 protein. The data hold about 180,000 distinct CDR3 sequences, with approximately 95% observed a single time. Sequencing was carried out using CD8+ T cells from PBMCs. The source of these receptors is a human donor with multiple sclerosis.

J is TRBJ2-7 and V is TRBV28, with D possibly being TRBD1 (5 bases). Looked up from germline, CDR1 is MDHEN and CDR2 is SYDVKM. The length of the CDR3 is 14 residues. Trimming shortened V by 6 bases and J by 4 bases, and 16 bases separated the two germline ends. CDR3 residues: CASRPTSRAYEQYF. CDR3 in DNA: TGTGCCAGCAGGCCGACGAGCAGGGCATACGAGCAGTACTTC.

This chain connects TRBV19 to TRBJ2-7; TRBD1 is a possible D gene (5 bases). The CDR3 loop spans 16 amino acids. CDR1 and CDR2 (germline): LNHDA, SQIVND (reference sequence). The V gene lost 4 bases and the J gene lost 0 bases, with 16 bases spanning the gap. In DNA, the CDR3 is TGTGCCAGTAGTAACTCATGGGGCGGATACTCCTACGAGCAGTACTTC. It specifies CASSNSWGGYSYEQYF.

The chain has TRBV7-9 and TRBJ1-1; the D is unclear. V was cut by 0 bases and J by 4 bases, with 6 bases left in between. This CDR3 region has 13 residues. Germline values: CDR1 SEHNR, CDR2 FQNEAQ (reference sequence). The CDR3 loop reads CASSLAVPTEAFF. CDR3 in DNA: TGTGCCAGCAGCTTAGCCGTCCCCACTGAAGCTTTCTTT. The full variable domain, with the rest looked up from reference TRBV7-9 and TRBJ1-1, is DTGVSQNPRHKITKRGQNVTFRCDPISEHNRLYWYRQTLGQGPEFLTYFQNEAQLEKSRLLSDRFSAERPKGSFSTLEIQRTEQGDSAMYLCASSLAVPTEAFFGQGTRLTVV.

This rearrangement joins TRBV6-6 to TRBJ2-5; possibly TRBD1 or TRBD2 for D (5 bases each). The V gene's germline CDR1 is MNHNY and CDR2 SVGAGI (reference sequence). Trimming shortened V by 6 bases and J by 5 bases, and 13 bases separated the two germline ends. The CDR3 length is 13 residues. CDR3 sequence reads: CASRSGTGETQYF. CDR3 bases: TGTGCCAGCAGATCTGGGACGGGGGAGACCCAGTACTTC.

The rearrangement uses TRBV6-6 and TRBJ2-1; a possible D gene is TRBD2 (5 bases). V was pared by 0 bases and J by 5 bases, with 5 bases between. This CDR3 spans 13 amino acids. Per germline, CDR1 MNHNY and CDR2 SVGAGI (reference sequence). The CDR3 spells CASSYSGDNEQFF. CDR3 in DNA: TGTGCCAGCAGTTACTCCGGGGACAATGAGCAGTTCTTC.

The chain is built from TRBV15 and TRBJ2-1, with TRBD2 matching 10 bases. The CDR3 is 16 amino acids. Germline CDR1 and CDR2: LNHNV and YYDKDF (reference sequence). V trimming: 5 bases; J trimming: 2 bases; junction bases outside the gene matches: 6. The CDR3: CATSERAGGPYNEQFF. DNA for the CDR3: TGTGCCACCAGCGAAAGAGCGGGAGGGCCCTACAATGAGCAGTTCTTC.

This chain links TRBV29-1 with TRBJ2-1, with unresolved D. The germline V gene has CDR1 SQVTM and CDR2 ANQGSEA. V was pared by 8 bases and J by 0 bases, with 11 bases between. The CDR3 loop spans 13 amino acids. The CDR3 loop reads CSTGVSSYNEQFF. CDR3 nucleotides: TGCAGCACGGGCGTTAGCTCCTACAATGAGCAGTTCTTC.